This paragraph reports one T cell receptor (beta chain). V shed 5 bases and J shed 0 bases, with 6 bases lying between them. The germline CDR1 and CDR2 sequences are SEHNR and FQNEAQ (reference sequence). This CDR3 contains 13 residues. These data are taken from a study of blood T cell repertoires in COVID-19. In the study overall: Some COVID-19 samples were acute and others convalescent; all came from the United States, Italy and Spain. T cells, B-cell-depleted T cells, or PBMCs provided the cDNA or gDNA that served as material.

Here immunoSEQ multiplex PCR was the method, and the copy in TCRdb shows in-frame clones only, minus some. The data hold about 69,000 clones, with 75% to 85% observed a single time. The source material was peripheral blood. This chain uses TRBV7-9 with TRBJ2-3; D unresolved. The sequence came from a human donor in a cohort sampled during active COVID-19. This CDR3 is CASSPISTDTQYF. CDR3 nucleotide sequence: TGTGCCAGCAGCCCTATTAGCACAGATACGCAGTATTTT.